This is a list of T cell receptor beta chains from one sample in a study of cytomegalovirus exposure and HLA in healthy donors. The assay was immunoSEQ multiplex PCR, and TCRdb's table has in-frame clones only and misses some. The sample records around 210,000 clones, approximately 78% being singletons. What was sequenced was PBMCs. The receptors here all came from a boy younger than 18 in good health and CMV-seronegative. Both conserved end residues are part of each CDR3.

>TRBV11-2|14
CASSGQGSLYGYTF
>TRBV5-1|16
CASSLDPGTDYQPQHF
>TRBV6-5|14
CASSRGTGNTEAFF
>TRBV5-1|13
CASMMAGGIEQFF
>TRBV27|17
CASSWRFKGDDSYEQYF
>TRBV15|15
CATSRGASRVGGQFF
>TRBV23-1|12
CASTPRGQPQHF
>TRBV29-1|14
CSGGGPNSGNTIYF
>TRBV2|15
CASRPRTGYTGELFF
>TRBV6-5|14
CASSYSGRGSPLHF
>TRBV19|15
CASSDLKARPGKLFF
>TRBV6-5|15
CASSPRTSGDNEQFF
>TRBV7-2|17
CASSQTPGTGAYNEQFF
>TRBV7-6|11
CASSFRDTQYF
>TRBV7-2|16
CASSLAWTITYNEQFF
>TRBV21-1|12
CASSKEGSAQHF
>TRBV2|12
CASTQGLYGYTF
>TRBV7-8|13
CASSRTRDTEAFF
>TRBV5-4|18
CASSLNMGALSSGNTIYF
>TRBV5-1|15
CASSLVSWEGNEQYF
>TRBV2|16
CASSNVRSRSTDTQYF
>TRBV29-1|13
CSVGLTGGRGLDF
>TRBV7-7|14
CASSLGTSYGEQFF
>TRBV27|13
CASSIGLSYEQYF
>TRBV5-6|16
CASSRRLAGFGDRQYF
>TRBV19|15
CASSSTLQAWVEAFF
>TRBV11-2|15
CASSFRGGGIYEQYF
>TRBV7-9|15
CASSALGGMATEAFF
>TRBV9|14
CASSEGQFNTEAFF
>TRBV2|13
CASSGQTNEKLFF
>TRBV5-1|18
CASSFLLRLAASYNEQFF
>TRBV2|12
CASRERDTEAFF
>TRBV9|13
CASSVAGWTEAFF
>TRBV5-1|14
CASSTHRGRTEAFF
>TRBV5-6|15
CASSFFPGHNSPLHF
>TRBV6-6|14
CASGQTGKSYGYTF
>TRBV6-5|15
CASSYSRTGRTEAFF
>TRBV29-1|13
CSVEIGQGRGYTF
>TRBV19|15
CASNRGQATAYGYTF
>TRBV6-6|13
CASTRHRSYEQYF
>TRBV27|14
CASSTDSIGNEQFF
>TRBV7-6|20
CASRQGRIGEGMSSGNTIYF
>TRBV5-6|14
CASSLRQVRETQYF
>TRBV20-1|11
CSAGHYNEQFF
>TRBV27|17
CASSLRRDRGSNQPQHF
>TRBV15|14
CATSRSPGEDTQYF
>TRBV4-1|17
CASSQGAQGWEYTEAFF
>TRBV5-8|15
CASSSTRTGLYGYTF
>TRBV19|13
CASSITVNQPQHF
>TRBV23-1|18
CASSQMGDRERSNYGYTF
>TRBV23-1|16
CASSPSGNANTGELFF
>TRBV2|13
CASKVREGETQYF
>TRBV11-3|16
CASSHNLGQVNTEAFF
>TRBV6-5|16
CASSYGSGGARNEQFF
>TRBV7-9|15
CASSLDPGGNTEAFF
>TRBV11-2|16
CASSLGDLPAEETQYF
>TRBV2|14
CASSLGQTNEKLFF
>TRBV5-6|13
CASLGGGSYEQYF